The 15 T cell receptor beta chains below come from one sample, sequenced in a study of T-cell reconstitution after alpha-beta-depleted transplantation in children. The authors prepared the TCRbeta library with unique molecular identifiers. From the PCR reads, TCRdb called clonotypes with MiXCR, one entry per CDR3 protein. Among a few hundred thousand distinct CDR3 sequences listed, about an eighth were seen once. The material sequenced was PBMCs, mostly from graft donor cells, taken 360 days after TCRalphabeta/CD19-depleted stem cell transplant. The source of these receptors is a male patient aged 10 to 17 who had a stem cell transplant for acute myeloid leukemia, so the T cells may come from the graft donor.

This clonotype occurred many times. The chain joins TRBV28 to TRBJ2-7; D gene uncertain. Germline V gene lookup returns CDR1 MDHEN and CDR2 SYDVKM. V lost 8 bases to trimming and J lost 7 bases, with 15 bases between them. This CDR3 spans 12 amino acids. DNA for the CDR3: TGTGCCAGCTACTGGGGATTGGGAGAGCAGTACTTC. This codes for CASYWGLGEQYF.

The V call is TRBV28, the J call TRBJ2-1; possible D gene TRBD2, 6 bases. V lost 7 bases and J lost 9, with 10 bases in between. This CDR3 spans 11 amino acids. The germline V gene has CDR1 MDHEN and CDR2 SYDVKM. CDR3 region: CASTLGGEQFF. As DNA, the CDR3 is TGTGCCAGCACTCTGGGAGGTGAGCAGTTCTTC.

There are a few counts of this clonotype. The CDR3 spells CASSLISGSKETQYF. The CDR3 DNA reads TGTGCCAGCAGCTTAATTAGCGGGAGCAAGGAGACCCAGTACTTC. The V and J genes are TRBV7-2 and TRBJ2-5, with 9 bases fitting TRBD2. The CDR3 extends over 15 amino acids. Trimming cost V 2 bases and J 5 bases; bases outside gene matches: 6. Germline V gives CDR1 SGHTA, CDR2 FQGNSA.

In DNA, the CDR3 is TGTGCCAGCAGCGTAGCTGGCAGGGACACAGATACGCAGTATTTT. Translating gives CASSVAGRDTDTQYF. This rearrangement joins TRBV9 to TRBJ2-3; D is possibly TRBD1 (5 bases). The V end was cut by 0 bases, the J end by 2 bases, with 10 bases between. The CDR3 consists of 15 residues. Germline loops: CDR1 SGDLS, CDR2 YYNGEE.

With regard to this clonotype: A single base separates this from a much larger clone, so it may be a read error. V usage is TRBV7-2 and J usage is TRBJ2-7; TRBD2 is a possible D gene (5 bases). The germline V gene has CDR1 SGHTA and CDR2 FQGNSA. The CDR3 sequence is 16 residues long. CDR3 residues: CASSLEGIGSSFEQYF. The CDR3 DNA sequence: TGTGCCAGCAGCTTAGAAGGAATAGGGAGCTCCTTCGAGCAGTACTTC.

This clonotype appeared many times. CDR3 nucleotide sequence: TGTGCCAGCAGACCGGGACAGGGGTGGAACACCGGGGAGCTGTTTTTT. Protein: CASRPGQGWNTGELFF. The chain recombines TRBV28 with TRBJ2-2, with TRBD1 identical over 10 bases. This CDR3 is 16 amino acids long. Germline values: CDR1 MDHEN, CDR2 SYDVKM. The V and J ends lost 6 bases and 1 base, in that order; junction bases with no gene match: 5.

This clonotype was picked up a small number of times. The chain is built from TRBV28 and TRBJ1-1; D possibly corresponds to TRBD1 (6 bases). This CDR3 spans 16 amino acids. Germline V gives CDR1 MDHEN, CDR2 SYDVKM. V was clipped by 5 bases and J by 1 base, with 17 bases between them. CDR3 in DNA: TGTGCCAGCAGTGCTGGACTGGGACACCGGAACACTGAAGCTTTCTTT. It translates to CASSAGLGHRNTEAFF. Combining the CDR3 with reference TRBV28 and TRBJ1-1 gives the whole variable domain DVKVTQSSRYLVKRTGEKVFLECVQDMDHENMFWYRQDPGLGLRLIYFSYDVKMKEKGDIPEGYSVSREKKERFSLILESASTNQTSMYLCASSAGLGHRNTEAFFGQGTRLTVV.

This chain joins TRBV7-6 and TRBJ1-5; TRBD1 agrees at 9 bases. Trimming took 5 bases from V and 0 from J; bases not matched to a gene: 14. Germline V gene sequence: CDR1 SGHVS, CDR2 FNYEAQ. This CDR3 region has 19 residues. DNA for the CDR3: TGTGCCAGCAGCCATCCCCCGGGACAGGGAATCTATAGCAATCAGCCCCAGCATTTT. It specifies CASSHPPGQGIYSNQPQHF. The entire variable domain, with the rest obtained from reference TRBV7-6 and TRBJ1-5, is as follows: GAGVSQSPRYKVTKRGQDVALRCDPISGHVSLYWYRQALGQGPEFLTYFNYEAQQDKSGLPNDRFSAERPEGSISTLTIQRTEQRDSAMYRCASSHPPGQGIYSNQPQHFGDGTRLSIL.

The V call is TRBV5-1, the J call TRBJ2-2, with D perhaps matching TRBD1 (5 bases). Between the trimmed V and J ends, which lost 0 bases and 6 bases, there was a span of 12 bases. CDR3 length: 15 residues. In germline, CDR1 is SGHRS, CDR2 YFSETQ. In nucleotides, the CDR3 is TGCGCCAGCAGCTTGGAGGCAGGGATACCCGGGGAGCTGTTTTTT. This encodes CASSLEAGIPGELFF.

Many counts were recorded for this clonotype. J is TRBJ2-1 and V is TRBV5-1; D is possibly TRBD2 (5 bases). Germline lookup yields CDR1 SGHRS and CDR2 YFSETQ. Trimming cost V 7 bases and J 0 bases, with 11 bases left between them. The CDR3 spans 14 residues. DNA of the CDR3: TGCGCCAGCTTCGGGGATGGCTCCTACAATGAGCAGTTCTTC. This sequence encodes CASFGDGSYNEQFF. Full variable domain (remainder filled in from reference TRBV5-1 and TRBJ2-1): KAGVTQTPRYLIKTRGQQVTLSCSPISGHRSVSWYQQTPGQGLQFLFEYFSETQRNKGNFPGRFSGRQFSNSRSEMNVSTLELGDSALYLCASFGDGSYNEQFFGPGTRLTVL.

This clonotype was recorded a few times. CDR3 region: CASSKTGTGTHGFADTQYF. The CDR3 nucleotides are TGTGCCAGCAGTAAGACCGGGACAGGGACGCACGGATTCGCAGATACGCAGTATTTT. The chain uses TRBV27 and TRBJ2-3; TRBD1 matches at 9 bases. J gave up 4 bases and V 5 bases, and 19 bases lay outside the gene matches. The CDR3 runs 19 residues. Per the germline V gene, CDR1 is MNHEY and CDR2 is SMNVEV (reference sequence).

The CDR3 here is CASTPSKGAGELFF. The CDR3 nucleotides read TGTGCCAGCACCCCTTCGAAGGGAGCCGGGGAGCTGTTTTTT. The V gene is TRBV12-3 or TRBV12-4, the J gene TRBJ2-2, with D possibly being TRBD2 (5 bases). This CDR3 contains 14 residues. Trimming removed 7 bases from V and 6 bases from J, with 15 bases in between.

V usage is TRBV5-8 and J usage is TRBJ2-5; D might be TRBD2 (5 bases). Germline loops: CDR1 SGHTS, CDR2 YDEGEE. V was clipped by 3 bases and J by 5 bases, with 11 bases between them. This CDR3 has 13 residues. Here the CDR3 DNA reads TGTGCCAGCAGCTCGGAGGTTCGGGAGACCCAGTACTTC. As protein: CASSSEVRETQYF.

V gene TRBV11-2 combines with J gene TRBJ1-1; TRBD1 matches 10 bases. J lost 1 base, V lost 4 bases, and 18 bases had no gene match. The CDR3 covers 20 residues. In germline, CDR1 is SGHAT, CDR2 FQNNGV. The CDR3 sequence: CASSSRDRGMGLWGNTEAFF. The DNA of the CDR3 is TGTGCCAGCAGCTCCAGGGACAGGGGAATGGGGTTATGGGGGAACACTGAAGCTTTCTTT.

The chain has TRBV5-1 and TRBJ2-7, with D possibly called TRBD1 or TRBD2 (5 bases each). Trimming pared 0 bases from V and 2 bases from J, leaving 24 bases between. CDR3 length: 19 residues. CDR1 and CDR2 from the germline V gene are SGHRS and YFSETQ. CDR3 amino acids: CASSLGQGKPLRGPYEQYF. DNA of the CDR3: TGCGCCAGCAGCTTGGGGCAGGGTAAGCCGTTACGGGGTCCCTACGAGCAGTACTTC.